This is a list of T cell receptor beta chains from one sample in a study of T-cell memory formation after mild COVID-19. TCRdb re-analysed the 5' RACE reads in MiXCR, keeping a single row per CDR3 protein. The repertoire has around 250,000 distinct CDR3 sequences, less than 20% of them found once; the top ten carry 2% to 2.5%. What was sequenced was PBMCs or a T cell subset sorted from them (not recorded which). Receptor source: an adult woman who had mild COVID-19 (a few samples of this study predate the infection). Cell type and time point are not known. CDR3s include the opening cysteine and the closing phenylalanine or tryptophan. D genes are given only for firm matches. Clone size is shown for a subset of rows, as once, few, many or a class of expanded clone.

>TRBV6-5|TRBJ2-1|.|.
TGTGCCACGACTAGTAACAATGAGCAGTTCTTC
CATTSNNEQFF
>TRBV3-1|TRBJ1-5|.|.
TGTGCCAGCAGCCAAGATGGCAATCAGCCCCAGCATTTT
CASSQDGNQPQHF
>TRBV12-3/TRBV12-4|TRBJ2-3|.|TRBD1
TGTGCCAGCAGTTATCTGGACAGGGGGACAGATACGCAGTATTTT
CASSYLDRGTDTQYF
>TRBV4-2|TRBJ2-3|.|.
TGTGCCAGCAGCCAGACCACAGATACGCAGTATTTT
CASSQTTDTQYF
>TRBV9|TRBJ2-2|.|TRBD1
TGTGCCAGCAGCGAATCGACAGGGGGCGCGTCCGGGGAGCTGTTTTTT
CASSESTGGASGELFF
>TRBV2|TRBJ2-3|.|.
TGTGCCAGCAGTGAAGTGGGGAACCAAGCAACCTACACAGATACGCAGTATTTT
CASSEVGNQATYTDTQYF
>TRBV20-1|TRBJ2-7|few|.
TGCAGTGCTAGAAGTCCCAGAGGGGGGGCGTACGAGCAGTACTTC
CSARSPRGGAYEQYF
>TRBV5-1|TRBJ2-3|few|TRBD2
TGCGCCAGCAGCCCCCGACTAGCGGCGAGCACAGATACGCAGTATTTT
CASSPRLAASTDTQYF
>TRBV5-5|TRBJ2-4|few|TRBD2
TGTGCCAGCAGCCCTAGCGGGGGGGCGGGAAACATTCAGTACTTC
CASSPSGGAGNIQYF
>TRBV4-3|TRBJ1-1|few|.
TGCGCCAGCAGCCGTACAACGCGGACGGGGGGAACTGAAGCTTTCTTT
CASSRTTRTGGTEAFF
>TRBV4-1|TRBJ2-7|.|TRBD2
TGCGCCAGCAGCCAAGATTTACGGGGGGGCCCCTACGAGCAGTACTTC
CASSQDLRGGPYEQYF
>TRBV12-3/TRBV12-4|TRBJ2-3|.|TRBD2
TGTGCCAGCAGTTTAGGGGTACTAGCGGCTGGGACAGATACGCAGTATTTT
CASSLGVLAAGTDTQYF
>TRBV29-1|TRBJ1-1|few|.
TGCAGCGTTAGACAGGCGAGGGGCACTGAAGCTTTCTTT
CSVRQARGTEAFF
>TRBV2|TRBJ1-5|.|TRBD1
TGTGCCAGCAGTGAGGACAGGGGCCAGCCCCAGCATTTT
CASSEDRGQPQHF
>TRBV12-3/TRBV12-4|TRBJ2-1|.|.
TGTGCCAGCAGGGGGGACTCGTACAATGAGCAGTTCTTC
CASRGDSYNEQFF
>TRBV15|TRBJ2-7|few|.
TGTGCCACCAGCAGAGTTCGCAGGGCCTCCTACGAGCAGTACTTC
CATSRVRRASYEQYF
>TRBV7-9|TRBJ2-3|.|.
TGTGCCAGCAGCCCTCGGACGGGGCAGGATACGCAGTATTTT
CASSPRTGQDTQYF
>TRBV9|TRBJ1-6|.|.
TGTGCCAGCAGCTCGTCCCCGGGGCCCCTCCACTTT
CASSSSPGPLHF
>TRBV20-1|TRBJ1-1|.|.
TGCAGACCCACGGCAGGGAACACTGAAGCTTTCTTT
CRPTAGNTEAFF
>TRBV5-1|TRBJ2-3|.|.
TGCGCCAGCAGCTTGCAGTTTAGCACAGATACGCAGTATTTT
CASSLQFSTDTQYF
>TRBV24-1|TRBJ2-3|many|.
TGTGCCACCAGTGACCGGGGACTGCACACAGATACGCAGTATTTT
CATSDRGLHTDTQYF
>TRBV2|TRBJ2-3|few|.
TGTGCCAGCAGTGCTCAGACAGCTAGCACAGATACGCAGTATTTT
CASSAQTASTDTQYF
>TRBV4-1|TRBJ2-5|few|.
TGCGCCAGCAGTCACTCAAGGGGGACCCAGTACTTC
CASSHSRGTQYF
>TRBV29-1|TRBJ1-1|.|.
TGCAGCGTGCCCGGGACAACGAACACTGAAGCTTTCTTT
CSVPGTTNTEAFF
>TRBV4-2|TRBJ2-4|.|.
TGTGCCAGCAGCCAAGAAGGGTTGGGCATTCAGTACTTC
CASSQEGLGIQYF
>TRBV5-5|TRBJ2-5|many|.
TGCGCCAGCAGCTTGGTCGGGGGAGAGACCCAGTACTTC
CASSLVGGETQYF
>TRBV9|TRBJ2-7|few|.
TGTGCCAGCAGTCCCGGCCCCTCCGGGGAGCAGTACTTC
CASSPGPSGEQYF
>TRBV29-1|TRBJ2-5|few|.
TGCAGCGTTGACCCAGCTCAAGAGACCCAGTACTTC
CSVDPAQETQYF
>TRBV6-5|TRBJ2-7|.|.
TGTGCCAGCAGTTCAGGGTCCCACTACGAGCAGTACTTC
CASSSGSHYEQYF
>TRBV3-1|TRBJ1-6|.|.
TGTGCCAGCAGCCAAGGTCCGAGGGTGATTTCACCCCTCCACTTT
CASSQGPRVISPLHF
>TRBV24-1|TRBJ2-7|.|.
TGTGCCACCAGTGATCCGAATGGAGGGGCGCGGTACGAGCAGTACTTC
CATSDPNGGARYEQYF
>TRBV20-1|TRBJ1-5|.|.
TGCAGTGCTAACCGGGACATAAGTCCCCAGCATTTT
CSANRDISPQHF
>TRBV29-1|TRBJ1-4|.|.
TGCAGCGTTGGCCTCGGCACCAAAGGGGATGAAAAACTGTTTTTT
CSVGLGTKGDEKLFF
>TRBV7-6|TRBJ2-5|few|.
TGTGCCAGCAGCTTAGTCCGGGGACGGGGCCAAGAGACCCAGTACTTC
CASSLVRGRGQETQYF
>TRBV6-5|TRBJ2-1|.|TRBD2
TGTGCCAGCAGTTACAGGACTAGCGGTTACAATGAGCAGTTCTTC
CASSYRTSGYNEQFF
>TRBV12-3/TRBV12-4|TRBJ2-7|few|TRBD2
TGTGCCAGCAGTTTTAGCGGGAACTCCTACGAGCAGTACTTC
CASSFSGNSYEQYF
>TRBV11-2|TRBJ2-7|.|TRBD1
TGTGCCAGCAGCCCCGGGGGCGGGGACAGGTTCATTCGATCGTACTTC
CASSPGGGDRFIRSYF
>TRBV5-6|TRBJ2-7|.|.
TGTGCCAGCAGCCCCCTTCGGTCAGGGTCCTACGAGCAGTACTTC
CASSPLRSGSYEQYF
>TRBV28|TRBJ1-2|few|.
TGTGCCAGCAGTAATTCCGGCGGCTACACCTTC
CASSNSGGYTF
>TRBV20-1|TRBJ2-7|.|TRBD2
TGCAGTGCTAGGCGGGAGGAGGGCGAGCAGTACTTC
CSARREEGEQYF
>TRBV19|TRBJ2-1|.|TRBD1
TGTGCCAGTAGTTGGGGGACAGGGAATTACAATGAGCAGTTCTTC
CASSWGTGNYNEQFF
>TRBV7-2|TRBJ2-2|.|.
TGTGCCAGCGGACTACCAATTACACCGGGGAAGCTGTTTTTT
CASGLPITPGKLFF
>TRBV5-1|TRBJ1-2|few|TRBD1
TGCGCCAGCAGCATGGGACAGAGGTATGGCTACACCTTC
CASSMGQRYGYTF
>TRBV29-1|TRBJ2-7|.|.
TGCAGCGTTGAAGGGGGAAGGGGTGCGGGCTACGAGCAGTACTTC
CSVEGGRGAGYEQYF
>TRBV10-3|TRBJ2-3|.|.
TGTGCCATCAGTGACGGAGGAGCCAGCACAGATACGCAGTATTTT
CAISDGGASTDTQYF
>TRBV10-3|TRBJ2-3|few|TRBD2
TGTGCCATTTCTAGCGGGGGCCGGACTAGCACAGATACGCAGTATTTT
CAISSGGRTSTDTQYF
>TRBV21-1|TRBJ2-7|few|.
TGTGCCAGCACCCCTGGGTGGGGCTACGTATCCTACGAGCAGTACTTC
CASTPGWGYVSYEQYF
>TRBV29-1|TRBJ2-7|few|.
TGCAGCGTTTCGGTCGTCTGGGGGAGCGGATCTCGGGAGCAGTACTTC
CSVSVVWGSGSREQYF
>TRBV5-4|TRBJ2-3|.|.
TGTGCCAGCAACAGCTGGGCAAGGGGCCGGGGTGGCCCAGATACGCAGTATTTT
CASNSWARGRGGPDTQYF
>TRBV11-2|TRBJ1-2|.|.
TGTGCCAGCAGCTTCATTACAGGCGGCTCCCGAATTGGCTACACCTTC
CASSFITGGSRIGYTF
>TRBV6-2/TRBV6-3|TRBJ1-1|few|.
TGTGCCAGCAACCAGTACTCGGGGAACACTGAAGCTTTCTTT
CASNQYSGNTEAFF
>TRBV6-6|TRBJ1-5|.|TRBD1
TGTGCCAGCATGCACTCAGGGGGCGGTCAGCCCCAGCATTTT
CASMHSGGGQPQHF
>TRBV12-3/TRBV12-4|TRBJ2-7|few|.
TGTGCCAGCAGTTTAAGGCAGGGCAACTCCTACGAGCAGTACTTC
CASSLRQGNSYEQYF
>TRBV2|TRBJ1-1|.|.
TGTGCCAGCAGCGCACAGGGTTTGGCCACTGAAGCTTTCTTT
CASSAQGLATEAFF
>TRBV4-3|TRBJ1-2|few|.
TGCGCCAGCAGCCAAGATGGACGGGTTAAGGGTGGCTACACCTTC
CASSQDGRVKGGYTF
>TRBV30|TRBJ2-1|few|.
TGTGCCTGGAGTGTACTCAGTGAGCAGTTCTTC
CAWSVLSEQFF
>TRBV29-1|TRBJ1-1|few|TRBD1
TGCAGCGTTGAAGATCGGGGACAGGGGTCTGAAGCTTTCTTT
CSVEDRGQGSEAFF
>TRBV12-3/TRBV12-4|TRBJ2-3|.|TRBD2
TGTGCCAGCAGTTTGGAAGCGGGGACTTTGAATACGCAGTATTTT
CASSLEAGTLNTQYF